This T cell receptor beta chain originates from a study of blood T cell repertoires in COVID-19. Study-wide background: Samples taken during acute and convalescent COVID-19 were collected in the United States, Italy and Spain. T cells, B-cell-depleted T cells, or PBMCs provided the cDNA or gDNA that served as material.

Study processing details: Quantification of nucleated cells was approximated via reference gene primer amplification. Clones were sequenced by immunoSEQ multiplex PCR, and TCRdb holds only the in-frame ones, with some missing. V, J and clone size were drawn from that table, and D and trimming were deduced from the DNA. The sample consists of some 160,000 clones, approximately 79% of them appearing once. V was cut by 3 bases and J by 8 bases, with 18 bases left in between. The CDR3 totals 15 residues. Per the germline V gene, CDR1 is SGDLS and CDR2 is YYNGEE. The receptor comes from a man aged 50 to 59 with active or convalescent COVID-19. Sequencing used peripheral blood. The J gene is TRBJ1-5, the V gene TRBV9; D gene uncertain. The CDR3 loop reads CASSARGLVLEPQHF. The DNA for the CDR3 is TGTGCCAGCAGCGCACGGGGTCTAGTTTTGGAGCCCCAGCATTTT.